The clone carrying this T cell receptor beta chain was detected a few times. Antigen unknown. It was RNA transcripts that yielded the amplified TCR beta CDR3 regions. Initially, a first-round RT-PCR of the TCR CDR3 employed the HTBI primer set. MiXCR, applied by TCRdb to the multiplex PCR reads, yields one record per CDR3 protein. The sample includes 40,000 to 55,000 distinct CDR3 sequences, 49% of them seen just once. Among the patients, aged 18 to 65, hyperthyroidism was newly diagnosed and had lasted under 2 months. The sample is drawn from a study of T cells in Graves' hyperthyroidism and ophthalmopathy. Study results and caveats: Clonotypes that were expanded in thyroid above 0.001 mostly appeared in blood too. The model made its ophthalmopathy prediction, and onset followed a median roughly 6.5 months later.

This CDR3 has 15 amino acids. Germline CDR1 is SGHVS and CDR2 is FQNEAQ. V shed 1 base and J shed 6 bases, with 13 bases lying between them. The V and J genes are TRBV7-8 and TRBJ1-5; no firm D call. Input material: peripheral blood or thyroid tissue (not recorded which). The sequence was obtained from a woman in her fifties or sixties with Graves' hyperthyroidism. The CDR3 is CASSLELGLGQPQHF. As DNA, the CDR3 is TGTGCCAGCAGCTTAGAGTTAGGGCTTGGTCAGCCCCAGCATTTT.